The sequence of this T cell receptor beta chain was determined in a study of beta chain features in type 1 diabetes. Study conclusions and caveats: These data did not resolve whether HLA type affects TCRB rearrangement.

Reverse transcription of all isolated RNA meant that expressed TCRB transcripts were sequenced. Libraries were prepared by immunoSEQ multiplex PCR; TCRdb keeps only in-frame clonotypes and omits some of them. The sample shows about half a million clones, roughly 30% of them seen only once. The V gene lost 4 bases and the J gene lost 4 bases, with 10 bases spanning the gap. Per germline, CDR1 LNHNV and CDR2 YYDKDF (reference sequence). This CDR3 contains 14 residues. Via the markers CD45RO/CCR7/CD25/CD127/CD95/CD27, stem cell-like memory, regulatory, central memory and naive CD4+ cells were sorted. In this sample, this clone turned up once. Its matching antigen is unknown.

The sequence was collected from a man younger than 35 in good health. The specimen sequenced was naive CD4+ T cells from blood. The chain couples TRBV15 to TRBJ2-2; D gene ambiguous. The CDR3 loop is CATSILSSTGELFF. CDR3 DNA sequence: TGTGCCACCAGCATACTGTCCAGCACCGGGGAGCTGTTTTTT.